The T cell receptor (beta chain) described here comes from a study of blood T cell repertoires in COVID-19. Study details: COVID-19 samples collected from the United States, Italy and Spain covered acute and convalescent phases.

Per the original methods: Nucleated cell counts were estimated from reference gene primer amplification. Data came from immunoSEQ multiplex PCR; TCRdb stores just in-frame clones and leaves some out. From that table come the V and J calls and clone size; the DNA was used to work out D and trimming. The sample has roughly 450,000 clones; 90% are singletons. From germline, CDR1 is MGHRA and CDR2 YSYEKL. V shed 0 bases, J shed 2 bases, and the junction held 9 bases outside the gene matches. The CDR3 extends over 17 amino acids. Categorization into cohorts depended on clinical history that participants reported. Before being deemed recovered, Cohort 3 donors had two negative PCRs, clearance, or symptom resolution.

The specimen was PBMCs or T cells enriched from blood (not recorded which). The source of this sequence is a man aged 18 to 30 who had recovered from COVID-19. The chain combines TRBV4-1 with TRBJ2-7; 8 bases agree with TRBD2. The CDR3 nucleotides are TGCGCCAGCAGCCAAGATAATAGGGCGGGGGGCGCCTACGAGCAGTACTTC. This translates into CASSQDNRAGGAYEQYF.